This T cell receptor beta chain was documented in a study of cytomegalovirus exposure and HLA in healthy donors (dated by TCRdb to 2017 to 2019). At the level of the whole study: In an earlier analysis of some 550 of the donors, 250 to 350 Gb of sequence data and 120 million or so unique TCR beta sequences from about 190 million T cells were reported. Around 320 gigabases of sequencing data and 80 million or so unique TCR sequences were included in an early release covering about 700 HLA-typed donors. Among the approximately 400 genotyped donors, about 83% belonged to the genetic ancestry cluster associated with self-reported Caucasian donors. The aim of the study was to test whether cataloging public T cell receptors could identify signatures of past pathogen exposure. The T cell repertoires of roughly 660 subjects were profiled by immunosequencing and related to cytomegalovirus serostatus. A separate validation cohort of approximately 130 different subjects was used in addition to the 666-subject first cohort. To predict cytomegalovirus infection status, the study combined high-throughput TCR immunosequencing, statistical association of individual TCRs with disease status, and machine learning. In a later analysis, previously published TCR beta repertoires from fewer than 750 donors were re-analyzed and high-resolution HLA genotyping was added so that TCR occurrence patterns could be studied. In the later analysis, no new phenotypic data were used to find candidate immune exposures; instead, reliance was placed on TCR beta sequences and their occurrence across donors. An earlier analysis of about 620 of the donors applied high-throughput TCR beta sequencing to assess whether each TCR beta V gene segment acted as functional or pseudogenic. Donor age, sex, ethnicity and CMV serostatus were compiled alongside the repertoire data. In a later genetic analysis, genome-wide SNP genotypes for about 55% of the 666 donors were used, and that subset was treated as a discovery cohort. Every repertoire in the discovery cohort had been generated on one and the same sequencing platform. HLA typing included class I and class II loci at four-digit resolution. Typing coverage differed by locus: A, B, C, DRB1 and DQB1 were typed in roughly 620-640 donors, DQA1 in 522, DPA1 in around 600, and DPB1 in 472. Because of strong linkage in the cohort, 4 to 6 DR-DQ haplotypes were treated as single units for association and clustering. Among 300 to 450 genotyped donors of the cohort, an average of approximately 240,000 unique TCR beta nucleotide sequences were sequenced per donor, roughly a sixth of them non-productive. General findings and caveats noted by the study authors: This cohort had only TCR beta chains sequenced, and the lack of alpha or paired-chain data limited which features could be detected. A later genetic analysis associated a missense DCLRE1C variant with V-gene and J-gene trimming of TCR beta chains, and an independent cohort replicated the association. In vitro tests confirmed that three of the cytomegalovirus-associated TCR beta chains recognize cytomegalovirus antigens. In the study, 164 TCR beta chains were listed as associated with cytomegalovirus. For the cohort, immune exposure information was limited to CMV serostatus. In a later analysis, most CMV-associated TCR beta chains were found to appear HLA-restricted, with HLA associations seemingly driven largely by CMV exposure. A further reported finding was that TCR beta sequences accurately predicted the HLA-A and HLA-B alleles for most subjects in the first cohort. The authors suggested that the approach could potentially be extended to other disease states and immunological phenotypes. While some public TCRs were present in many individuals, most TCR sequences turned up only very rarely across donors. Several of the top co-occurrence clusters appeared to be linked to parvovirus B19, influenza, CMV and Epstein-Barr virus, according to a later analysis. Linkage disequilibrium might explain the correlated functional status among segregating V segments, but an unknown experimental factor could not be excluded. Presence/absence analyses assumed roughly uniform sequencing depth across donors, an assumption that may not hold. Compared with the 666-donor mean, donors in an Asian-associated ancestry cluster had fewer N-insertions in productive TCRs, according to a later genetic analysis. In a later analysis, about 17,000 TCR beta sequences were associated with specific HLA alleles at a false discovery rate of 0.05. The sequencing pipeline was judged likely to have produced a cluster of highly shared sequence variants as a technical artifact. Because HLA typing was unavailable for some donors at each locus, only the typed subset was used in association tests. Because counts were too low, about 17 rarely observed V segments, including chromosome 9 orphons, were excluded from the earlier analysis of around 640 of the donors. In an earlier analysis of several hundred of the donors, most TCR beta V segments were observed in productive rearrangements about 87% or about 30% of the time, broadly matching IMGT annotations. Because the 87-base-pair reads could not distinguish some IMGT-functional V segments, including TRBV6-2 and TRBV6-3, those segments were excluded. The classifier was reported to diagnose cytomegalovirus status with high specificity and sensitivity in both the original cohort and the validation cohort. In a later analysis, HLA-associated TCR beta chains were found to be more clonally expanded and to have lower generation probabilities than equally common non-associated chains. In a later analysis, the rate of TCR association differed among HLA loci, with DRB1 alleles having the most associated TCRs and HLA-C alleles having the fewest. Assigning TCR associations to individual alleles was difficult when HLA alleles, especially DR and DQ, strongly co-occurred.

Library generation was performed with the immunoSEQ multiplex PCR assay. A mixture of 60 forward primers for TCR Vbeta segments and 13 reverse primers for TCR Jbeta segments was used in the multiplex PCR. The CDR3 region of rearranged TCR beta genes was amplified from genomic DNA with a multiplex PCR assay. The Illumina HiSeq System was used to sequence the amplified TCR beta libraries as 87-base-pair reads. On the study's bioinformatics: In a later analysis, roughly 80 million unique TCR beta chains were counted across the roughly 610 repertoires, and approximately 9.9 million of these chains were shared by at least two donors. Raw reads were error-corrected and collapsed into unique sequences with a nearest-neighbor algorithm that merged closely related sequences to remove PCR and sequencing errors. CDR3 sequences were aligned to IMGT reference sequences to assign V, D and J gene segments. For a sequence to be retained, at least a six-nucleotide match to both a V gene segment and a J gene segment was required. A rearrangement counted as productive if the CDR3 had no stop codons and remained in frame with V and J, and every other rearrangement counted as non-productive. Following IMGT convention, CDR3 was defined as the stretch from the second conserved V-encoded cysteine to the conserved J-encoded phenylalanine. Sequences without an unambiguous match to a single V gene segment were excluded from the earlier analysis of approximately 560 of the donors. An earlier analysis of a few hundred of the donors called V segments functional above 56.7% productive rearrangements and segregating when the between-donor standard deviation exceeded 5%. To diagnose cytomegalovirus status from the catalog of TCR beta chain sequences, a statistical classification framework was built. V and J gene assignment, in a later analysis, came from comparing TCR nucleotide sequences with IMGT/GENE-DB human TR gene sequences. Using the TCRdist pipeline, a later analysis assigned CDR3 sequences along with most-parsimonious VDJ recombination scenarios. In a later analysis, each TCR beta chain was defined by its CDR3 amino acid sequence together with its V-gene family, and reads without a unique V-gene family were excluded. A later analysis removed 550 to 700 highly shared, low-generation-probability nucleotide sequences to deal with suspected cross-contamination and a sequencing artifact. In a later analysis, a clonal expansion index for each public chain was calculated from normalized within-repertoire ranks of inferred template counts. Generation probabilities in a later analysis came from a VDJ recombination model fitted to out-of-frame rearrangements, and those results were checked against IGoR. Hypergeometric tests were used in a later analysis to score TCR-TCR, TCR-HLA and TCR-CMV co-occurrence, with a repertoire-size bias correction applied to the TCR pairs. In a later analysis, false discovery rates were estimated by permuting HLA or CMV assignments 20 times. In a later analysis, co-occurring TCRs were grouped using DBSCAN, and TCRdist sequence similarity was added for clustering within HLA-allele-positive subsets. Repertoires with fewer than 30,000 or more than 120,000 public chains were left out of co-occurrence clustering, as were four to six repertoires with anomalous nucleotide sharing. This immuneACCESS table, as held by TCRdb, lists in-frame sequences with V and J called but not all clones. Of the missing ones, under half trace to an unresolved V gene in checked studies; the others have no known cause. Clone size and V and J calls were adopted from that table, with D and trimming inferred from the DNA. The sample includes some 150,000 clones, with 76% observed a single time. The ten top clones hold 1.5% to 2% of the sample.

Per the germline V gene, SGHVS is the CDR1 and FQNEAQ is the CDR2. The germline V and J ends show losses of 1 base and 4 bases respectively, and no gene match explains 9 bases of the junction. The CDR3 measures 16 amino acids from cysteine to phenylalanine. Only the CDR3 part of the read is kept: 48 bases, read in frame from the first base. This clone has a single count. Its recognized antigen is unknown. Base-call qualities are not available, and no considerably larger clone is one nucleotide away. The cohort comprised some 680 healthy bone marrow donors. At the time of sampling, every cohort member was nominally healthy, though immune exposures that went unrecorded were likely present. The donor tested CMV seronegative, placing the donor among the 350 to 400 seronegative members of the cohort. A peripheral blood sample was provided by each donor, and peripheral blood mononuclear cells were used for TCR beta sequencing. Genomic DNA extraction from the blood cell samples was performed with the Qiagen DNeasy Blood Extraction Kit.

Specimen: PBMCs. The receptor was derived from a middle-aged woman in good health and CMV-seronegative. The rearranged segments are TRBV7-8 and TRBJ2-5; TRBD1 fits 7 bases in the junction. At the DNA level, the sequence is TGTGCCAGCAGCTTAGTATATTCGAGGACAGGAGAGACCCAGTACTTC. The translation is CASSLVYSRTGETQYF.